The rows below give T cell receptor beta chains drawn from one sample of a study of Ad26.COV2.S vaccination and SARS-CoV-2 variants. Profiled with immunoSEQ multiplex PCR; TCRdb holds only in-frame clones, not every one. This sample has under 550,000 clones; around 89% occur once, and the top ten carry 3.6%. The sample was peripheral blood, taken in a trial of Ad26.COV2.S vaccine versus placebo. These receptor sequences come from a person aged 18 to 65 who received the Ad26.COV2.S COVID-19 vaccine or a placebo. The CDR3 runs from the conserved cysteine through the conserved F or W.

v_gene: TRBV5-6; j_gene: TRBJ2-2; CDR3aa: CASSLKGLAGAANTGELFF
v_gene: TRBV7-9; j_gene: TRBJ2-1; CDR3aa: CASSYPYRLAGSRGEQFF
v_gene: TRBV12-3/TRBV12-4; j_gene: TRBJ2-5; CDR3aa: CASSPGQTLYF
v_gene: TRBV2; j_gene: TRBJ1-3; CDR3aa: CASSASGSRNTIYF
v_gene: TRBV2; j_gene: TRBJ1-1; CDR3aa: CASSDRVEGTEAFF
v_gene: TRBV30; j_gene: TRBJ2-7; CDR3aa: CAWSADRGTSYEQYF
v_gene: TRBV9; j_gene: TRBJ2-1; CDR3aa: CASSASGGTYNEQFF
v_gene: TRBV5-1; j_gene: TRBJ2-1; CDR3aa: CASSLWTGGNNEQFF
v_gene: TRBV28; j_gene: TRBJ2-3; CDR3aa: CASSLFGGGPDTQYF
v_gene: TRBV15; j_gene: TRBJ1-3; CDR3aa: CATSINSGQISGNTIYF
v_gene: TRBV4-1; j_gene: TRBJ1-1; CDR3aa: CASSPPGQGAPNTEAFF
v_gene: TRBV19; j_gene: TRBJ2-7; CDR3aa: CASSPGPTNAYEQYF
v_gene: TRBV5-1; j_gene: TRBJ2-3; CDR3aa: CASSSPSTDTQYF
v_gene: TRBV11-3; j_gene: TRBJ2-5; CDR3aa: CASSFRGQETQYF
v_gene: TRBV7-2; j_gene: TRBJ2-1; CDR3aa: CASSPPVWGAEDEQFF
v_gene: TRBV7-6; j_gene: TRBJ2-5; CDR3aa: CASSLVSSRLGETQYF
v_gene: TRBV5-5; j_gene: TRBJ1-1; CDR3aa: CASSLAYRGRNTEAFF
v_gene: TRBV7-2; j_gene: TRBJ1-2; CDR3aa: CASSLGGYLYGYTF
v_gene: TRBV6-5; j_gene: TRBJ2-7; CDR3aa: CASDFGTPGEQYF
v_gene: TRBV27; j_gene: TRBJ2-7; CDR3aa: CASRYRGGGYEQYF
v_gene: TRBV19; j_gene: TRBJ2-6; CDR3aa: CASSLRDRGIAGANVLTF
v_gene: TRBV9; j_gene: TRBJ2-3; CDR3aa: CASSVPSGGTSTDTQYF
v_gene: TRBV28; j_gene: TRBJ2-5; CDR3aa: CASSDAGVYQETQYF
v_gene: TRBV11-3; j_gene: TRBJ1-1; CDR3aa: CASSSGQPNTEAFF
v_gene: TRBV7-2; j_gene: TRBJ2-7; CDR3aa: CASSLSYEQYF
v_gene: TRBV7-8; j_gene: TRBJ1-1; CDR3aa: CASSPGRENTEAFF
v_gene: TRBV4-1; j_gene: TRBJ1-4; CDR3aa: CASSQLDGEKLFF
v_gene: TRBV19; j_gene: TRBJ1-4; CDR3aa: CASSMSGQGREKLFF
v_gene: TRBV6-5; j_gene: TRBJ2-7; CDR3aa: CASSTQDRAYEQYF
v_gene: TRBV28; j_gene: TRBJ1-2; CDR3aa: CASSLGQGVVYGYTF
v_gene: TRBV14; j_gene: TRBJ2-5; CDR3aa: CASSQGSGGLEETQYF
v_gene: TRBV5-1; j_gene: TRBJ2-5; CDR3aa: CASSLRERGRETQYF
v_gene: TRBV5-1; j_gene: TRBJ2-1; CDR3aa: CASFKGTGRGNEQFF
v_gene: TRBV6-2/TRBV6-3; j_gene: TRBJ2-1; CDR3aa: CASNPGGSVGEQFF
v_gene: TRBV7-2; j_gene: TRBJ1-2; CDR3aa: CASSFNRGGGYTF
v_gene: TRBV7-2; j_gene: TRBJ2-3; CDR3aa: CASRGSTAVVTDTQYF
v_gene: TRBV7-6; j_gene: TRBJ2-3; CDR3aa: CASSDYGPSDTQYF
v_gene: TRBV19; j_gene: TRBJ2-7; CDR3aa: CASSPGTGDEQYF
v_gene: TRBV11-3; j_gene: TRBJ2-2; CDR3aa: CASSTGTASTGELFF
v_gene: TRBV6-5; j_gene: TRBJ2-3; CDR3aa: CASSAGLAGTDTQYF
v_gene: TRBV3-1/TRBV3-2; j_gene: TRBJ2-7; CDR3aa: CASSQSRRQASKQYF